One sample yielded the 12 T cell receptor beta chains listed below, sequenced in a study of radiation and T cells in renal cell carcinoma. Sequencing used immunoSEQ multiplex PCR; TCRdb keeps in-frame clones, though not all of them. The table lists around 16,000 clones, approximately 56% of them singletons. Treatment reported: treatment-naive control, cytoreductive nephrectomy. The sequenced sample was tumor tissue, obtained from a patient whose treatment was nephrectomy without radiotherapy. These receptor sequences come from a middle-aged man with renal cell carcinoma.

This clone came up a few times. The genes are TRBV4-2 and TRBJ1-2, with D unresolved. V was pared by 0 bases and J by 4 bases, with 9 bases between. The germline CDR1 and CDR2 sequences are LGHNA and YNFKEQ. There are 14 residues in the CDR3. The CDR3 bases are TGTGCCAGCAGCCAAGATCCCCTGTCCTATGGCTACACCTTC. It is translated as CASSQDPLSYGYTF.

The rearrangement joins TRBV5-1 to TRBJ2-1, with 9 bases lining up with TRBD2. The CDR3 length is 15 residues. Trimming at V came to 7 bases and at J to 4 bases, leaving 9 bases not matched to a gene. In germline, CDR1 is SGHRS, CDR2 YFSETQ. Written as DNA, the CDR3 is TGCGCCAGCGAAGAAGGTGCGGGGGGGTACAATGAGCAGTTCTTC. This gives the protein CASEEGAGGYNEQFF.

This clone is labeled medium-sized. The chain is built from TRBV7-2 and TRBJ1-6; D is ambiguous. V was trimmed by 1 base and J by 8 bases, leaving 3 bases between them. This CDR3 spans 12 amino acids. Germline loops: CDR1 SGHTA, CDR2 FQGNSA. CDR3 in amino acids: CASSLVYSPLHF. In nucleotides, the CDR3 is TGTGCCAGCAGCTTAGTCTATTCACCCCTCCACTTT.

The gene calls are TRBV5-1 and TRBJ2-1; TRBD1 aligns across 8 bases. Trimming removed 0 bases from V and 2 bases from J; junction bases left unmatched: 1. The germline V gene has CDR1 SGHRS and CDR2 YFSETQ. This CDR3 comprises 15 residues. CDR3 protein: CASSLEQGAYNEQFF. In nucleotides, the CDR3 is TGCGCCAGCAGCTTGGAACAGGGGGCCTACAATGAGCAGTTCTTC. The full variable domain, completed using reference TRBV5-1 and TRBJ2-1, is KAGVTQTPRYLIKTRGQQVTLSCSPISGHRSVSWYQQTPGQGLQFLFEYFSETQRNKGNFPGRFSGRQFSNSRSEMNVSTLELGDSALYLCASSLEQGAYNEQFFGPGTRLTVL.

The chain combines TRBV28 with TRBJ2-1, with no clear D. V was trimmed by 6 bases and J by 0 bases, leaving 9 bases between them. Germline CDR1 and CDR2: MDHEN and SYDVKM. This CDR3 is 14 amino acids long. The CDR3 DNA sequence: TGTGCCAGCAGACCCCCAAGCTCCTACAATGAGCAGTTCTTC. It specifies CASRPPSSYNEQFF.

The CDR3 nucleotides are TGCGCCAGCAGCCCAGGGACCGCGAATAGCTATGGCTACACCTTC. It encodes CASSPGTANSYGYTF. V and J are TRBV4-3 and TRBJ1-2; D is possibly TRBD1 (5 bases). There are 15 residues in the CDR3. Germline V gives CDR1 LGHNA, CDR2 YSLEER. Trimming cost V 4 bases and J 4 bases, with 16 bases left between them.

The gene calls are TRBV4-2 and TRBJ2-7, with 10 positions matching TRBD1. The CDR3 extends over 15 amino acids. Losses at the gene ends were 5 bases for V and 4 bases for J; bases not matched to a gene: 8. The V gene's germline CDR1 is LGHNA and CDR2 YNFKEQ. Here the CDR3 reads CASSDRDRGNYEQYF. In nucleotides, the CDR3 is TGTGCCAGCAGCGATCGGGACAGGGGAAATTACGAGCAGTACTTC.

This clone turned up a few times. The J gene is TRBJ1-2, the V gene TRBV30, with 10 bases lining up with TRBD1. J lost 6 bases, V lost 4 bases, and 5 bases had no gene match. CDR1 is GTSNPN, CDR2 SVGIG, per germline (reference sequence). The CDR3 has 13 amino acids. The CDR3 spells CAWNPTGGDGYTF. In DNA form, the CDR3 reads TGTGCCTGGAACCCGACAGGGGGCGATGGCTACACCTTC.

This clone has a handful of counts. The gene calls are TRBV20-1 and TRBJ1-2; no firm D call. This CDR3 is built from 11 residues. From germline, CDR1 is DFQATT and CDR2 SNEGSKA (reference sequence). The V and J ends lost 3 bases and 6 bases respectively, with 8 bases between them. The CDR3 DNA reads TGCAGTGCTAGGGGAGATAATGGCTACACCTTC. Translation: CSARGDNGYTF.

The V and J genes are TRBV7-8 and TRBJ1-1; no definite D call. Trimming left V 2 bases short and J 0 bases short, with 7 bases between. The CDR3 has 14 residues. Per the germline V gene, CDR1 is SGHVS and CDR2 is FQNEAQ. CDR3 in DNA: TGTGCCAGCAGCTTATGGCAGCTGAACACTGAAGCTTTCTTT. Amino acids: CASSLWQLNTEAFF.

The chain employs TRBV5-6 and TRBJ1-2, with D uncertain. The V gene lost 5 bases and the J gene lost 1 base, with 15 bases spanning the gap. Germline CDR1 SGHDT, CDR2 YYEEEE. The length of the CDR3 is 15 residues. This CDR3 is CASRPYSAINYGYTF. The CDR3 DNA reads TGTGCCAGCAGACCCTATAGCGCAATTAACTATGGCTACACCTTC.

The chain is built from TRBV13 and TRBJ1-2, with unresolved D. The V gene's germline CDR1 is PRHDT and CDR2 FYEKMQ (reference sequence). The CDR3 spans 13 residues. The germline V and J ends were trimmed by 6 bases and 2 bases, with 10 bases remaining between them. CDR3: CASSLGRNYGYTF. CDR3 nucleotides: TGTGCCAGCAGTCTAGGACGGAACTATGGCTACACCTTC. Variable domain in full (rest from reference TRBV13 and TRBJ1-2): AAGVIQSPRHLIKEKRETATLKCYPIPRHDTVYWYQQGPGQDPQFLISFYEKMQSDKGSIPDRFSAQQFSDYHSELNMSSLELGDSALYFCASSLGRNYGYTFGSGTRLTVV.